This T cell receptor beta chain is drawn from a study of blood T cell repertoires in COVID-19. Study as a whole: Donors in the United States, Italy and Spain gave samples during acute or convalescent COVID-19. PBMCs, B-cell-depleted T cells, or T cells were the source of the cDNA or gDNA that made up the material.

In the study's own analysis: From reference gene primer amplification, estimates of nucleated cell counts were derived. The data were produced by immunoSEQ multiplex PCR, yet TCRdb's version contains in-frame clones alone and is incomplete. Clone size and V and J calls were adopted from that table, with D and trimming inferred from the DNA. The sample has 400,000 to 500,000 clones; roughly 90% are singletons. All recovered Cohort 3 donors got two negative PCRs, got clearance, or saw symptom resolution. Germline V lookup: CDR1 MNHEY, CDR2 SVGAGI. Between the trimmed V and J ends, which lost 4 bases and 1 base, there was a span of 10 bases. The CDR3 is made up of 14 amino acids.

The sequenced sample consisted of PBMCs or T cells enriched from blood (not recorded which). V gene TRBV6-5 combines with J gene TRBJ2-5; D gene unclear. This clonotype was obtained from a middle-aged woman who had recovered from COVID-19. CDR3 in amino acids: CASSSSRVQETQYF. The CDR3 DNA follows: TGTGCCAGCAGTTCGAGTAGAGTCCAAGAGACCCAGTACTTC.